Below, 4 T cell receptor beta chains from the same sample are listed, as sequenced in a study of T cell responses to AZD1222 COVID-19 vaccine. Here immunoSEQ multiplex PCR was the method, and the copy in TCRdb shows in-frame clones only, minus some. The sample contains roughly 100,000 clones, 88% of which appear only once. The sequenced sample was peripheral blood, obtained on day 0 of AZD1222 vaccination. These receptors were taken from an adult in good health.

The V and J genes are TRBV5-3 and TRBJ2-5; D is uncertain. TRBV5-3 is marked as an open reading frame, function uncertain. The CDR3 has 13 residues. Trimming removed 6 bases at V and 3 bases at J, with 12 bases between. Here the CDR3 reads CARNLRREETQYF. The CDR3, as DNA: TGTGCCAGAAATTTACGACGGGAAGAGACCCAGTACTTC.

The rearrangement uses TRBV19 and TRBJ1-2, with TRBD1 identical over 8 bases. J gave up 5 bases and V 0 bases, and 14 bases lay outside the gene matches. The CDR3 runs 18 residues. CDR1 LNHDA and CDR2 SQIVND come from the germline V gene (reference sequence). Written as DNA, the CDR3 is TGTGCCAGTAGTATAGATACCCGGCCAGGGGGCTCACTGTATGGCTACACCTTC. Residues: CASSIDTRPGGSLYGYTF.

This chain uses TRBV19 with TRBJ2-7, with 8 positions matching TRBD1. The J segment lost 0 bases and the V segment lost 6 bases, leaving 7 bases of the junction unmatched. This CDR3 comprises 15 residues. Germline CDR1 reads LNHDA; CDR2 reads SQIVND (reference sequence). CDR3: CASSPQGGPSYEQYF. The CDR3 DNA is TGTGCCAGTAGCCCACAGGGGGGTCCCTCCTACGAGCAGTACTTC. The complete variable domain, with remaining parts taken from reference TRBV19 and TRBJ2-7, reads DGGITQSPKYLFRKEGQNVTLSCEQNLNHDAMYWYRQDPGQGLRLIYYSQIVNDFQKGDIAEGYSVSREKKESFPLTVTSAQKNPTAFYLCASSPQGGPSYEQYFGPGTRLTVT.

This clone is a singleton in its sample. The genes are TRBV7-3 and TRBJ2-5; perhaps TRBD2 as D (5 bases). From germline, CDR1 is SGHTA and CDR2 FQGTGA. Trimming left V 6 bases short and J 3 bases short, with 11 bases between. The CDR3 totals 13 residues. The CDR3 sequence is CASRSNGEETQYF. CDR3 coding DNA: TGTGCCAGCAGGTCCAACGGGGAAGAGACCCAGTACTTC.